This TCR beta chain was profiled in a study of T-cell reconstitution after alpha-beta-depleted transplantation in children. Germline V lookup: CDR1 SGHRS, CDR2 YFSETQ. This CDR3 has 15 residues. After removal of 1 base from V and 5 bases from J, the junction contained 5 bases not matched to a gene. Using unique molecular identifiers, the investigators prepared the TCRbeta library. TCRdb used MiXCR to reprocess the PCR reads, holding one entry per CDR3 protein. The data contain about 340,000 distinct CDR3 sequences, about 9.4% of them singletons. This clonotype was seen at least ten times. Material: PBMCs from the stem cell graft donor, obtained from the stem cell graft. The chain combines TRBV5-1 with TRBJ2-1; 8 nucleotides line up with TRBD2. The sequence was collected from a human donor who donated a stem cell graft to a child with acute lymphoblastic leukemia. The CDR3 DNA reads as TGCGCCAGCAGCTTGATGACTAGCGCAGACAATGAGCAGTTCTTC. Encoded protein: CASSLMTSADNEQFF. The variable domain in full, completed from reference TRBV5-1 and TRBJ2-1, reads KAGVTQTPRYLIKTRGQQVTLSCSPISGHRSVSWYQQTPGQGLQFLFEYFSETQRNKGNFPGRFSGRQFSNSRSEMNVSTLELGDSALYLCASSLMTSADNEQFFGPGTRLTVL.